A selection of T cell receptor beta chains follows, all from one sample in a study of T cells in Graves' hyperthyroidism and ophthalmopathy. TCRdb called the multiplex PCR reads again in MiXCR, with one record for every CDR3 protein. The repertoire holds approximately 400,000 distinct CDR3 sequences, with around 25% as singletons. The sample was blood. The source is a man aged 45-65 years with Graves' hyperthyroidism. Both conserved end residues are part of each CDR3. A D gene is named only where the DNA matches it firmly. Clone size appears in some rows only: once, few, many, or a class for an expanded clone.

V gene	clone size	J gene	D gene	CDR3 length	CDR3 DNA	CDR3 protein
TRBV12-3/TRBV12-4	many	TRBJ2-7	-	15	TGTGCCAGCAGTTTCGGGGAGGCAGCGCCCCACGAGCAGTACTTC	CASSFGEAAPHEQYF
TRBV20-1	-	TRBJ1-2	TRBD1	12	TGCAGTGCTACCACAGGGGGCTTCGGCTACACCTTC	CSATTGGFGYTF
TRBV27	few	TRBJ2-5	TRBD2	15	TGTGCCAGCAGTTTATGGGGTAGCGGGGGAGAGACCCAGTACTTC	CASSLWGSGGETQYF
TRBV24-1	-	TRBJ2-3	-	13	TGTGCCACCAGTGATTTGACCCCAGATACGCAGTATTTT	CATSDLTPDTQYF
TRBV18	many	TRBJ1-5	-	13	TGTGCCAGCTCACGGGACGCAAATCAGCCCCAGCATTTT	CASSRDANQPQHF
TRBV28	few	TRBJ2-5	-	15	TGTGCCAGCAGTTTATTCGCAAACCCATGGGAGACCCAGTACTTC	CASSLFANPWETQYF
TRBV9	-	TRBJ2-7	TRBD1	15	TGTGCCAGCAGCACGGGCGCTGGACAGGGGCTCGAGCAGTACTTC	CASSTGAGQGLEQYF
TRBV5-1	few	TRBJ2-7	TRBD2	14	TGCGCCAGCAGCTTGGTGGCGGGAGTTGGCGAGCAGTACTTC	CASSLVAGVGEQYF
TRBV14	-	TRBJ2-5	TRBD1	16	TGTGCCAGCAGCCAAGATTGGGACAGGGGCCAAGAGACCCAGTACTTC	CASSQDWDRGQETQYF
TRBV7-9	few	TRBJ2-5	TRBD1	18	TGTGCCAGCAGCCATGCGGGACAGGGGTATATTGGGCAAGAGACCCAGTACTTC	CASSHAGQGYIGQETQYF
TRBV6-2/TRBV6-3	-	TRBJ1-5	TRBD1	15	TGTGCCAGCAGTGCCGGGACAGGGGGTTTTCAGCCCCAGCATTTT	CASSAGTGGFQPQHF
TRBV7-2	many	TRBJ2-5	TRBD2	17	TGTGCCAGCAGCTTAGCGCGCGCTAGCGGCTCAGGCGAGACCCAGTACTTC	CASSLARASGSGETQYF
TRBV6-1	-	TRBJ2-7	-	14	TGTGCCAGCAGTCATCAGGAGGGATCCTACGAGCAGTACTTC	CASSHQEGSYEQYF
TRBV25-1	-	TRBJ2-1	TRBD2	15	TGTGCCAGCAGTGAAATGGGACTAGCGTCCAATGAGCAGTTCTTC	CASSEMGLASNEQFF
TRBV19	few	TRBJ1-1	TRBD1	13	TGTGCCAGCCGGGACAGGCGGAACACTGAAGCTTTCTTT	CASRDRRNTEAFF
TRBV11-2	many	TRBJ2-2	TRBD2	17	TGTGCCAGCAGCACCACCCGACTAGCGAAGAACACCGGGGAGCTGTTTTTT	CASSTTRLAKNTGELFF
TRBV27	many	TRBJ2-3	TRBD2	16	TGTGCCAGCAATGCCTTGACTAGCGGATTAAAAAATACGCAGTATTTT	CASNALTSGLKNTQYF
TRBV12-3/TRBV12-4	few	TRBJ2-1	TRBD1	15	TGTGCCAGCAGTTTCGGCCCGGGACAGGGCGATGAGCAGTTCTTC	CASSFGPGQGDEQFF
TRBV6-1	many	TRBJ2-3	TRBD2	16	TGTGCCAGCAGTGAACTTACTAGCGGGTTCACAGATACGCAGTATTTT	CASSELTSGFTDTQYF
TRBV14	-	TRBJ1-1	-	17	TGTGCCAGCAGCCCGTTTTCGGGACTACATATGAACACTGAAGCTTTCTTT	CASSPFSGLHMNTEAFF
TRBV2	many	TRBJ2-1	TRBD2	15	TGTGCCAGCAGTGAACTAGCGGGCTCCTACAATGAGCAGTTCTTC	CASSELAGSYNEQFF
TRBV19	-	TRBJ2-7	-	15	TGTGCCCGTAGTATGACCTCGGACTCAACCTACGAGCAGTACTTC	CARSMTSDSTYEQYF
TRBV11-2	-	TRBJ2-1	TRBD2	15	TGTGCCAGCAGCCCGACTAGCGGGAGGAACAACAACCAGTTCTTC	CASSPTSGRNNNQFF
TRBV7-9	many	TRBJ2-7	TRBD1	12	TGTGCCAGCAGCCAACAGGGGCGAGAGCAGTACTTC	CASSQQGREQYF
TRBV6-1	few	TRBJ2-1	TRBD2	19	TGTGCCAGCAGCGCCCTCTCCAAGGGGACTAGCGCAATGTACAATGAGCAGTTCTTC	CASSALSKGTSAMYNEQFF
TRBV3-1	-	TRBJ2-2	-	12	TGTGCCAGCAGCCGAAGTACCGGGGAGCTGTTTTTT	CASSRSTGELFF
TRBV27	-	TRBJ2-2	-	18	TGTGCCAGCAGTTCCCTCGGGGAGGCTAGCCCCAACACCGGGGAGCTGTTTTTT	CASSSLGEASPNTGELFF
TRBV27	many	TRBJ1-5	TRBD1	13	TGTGCCAGCAGTAGGACAGGCTATCAGCCCCAGCATTTT	CASSRTGYQPQHF
TRBV12-3/TRBV12-4	many	TRBJ2-2	TRBD2	20	TGTGCCAGCAGTTTCACCGTGGGACTAGCGGGAGGGCACGACACCGGGGAGCTGTTTTTT	CASSFTVGLAGGHDTGELFF
TRBV11-3	many	TRBJ2-5	-	13	TGTGCCAGCAGCTTAGATTCCGGGAGCTCCCAGTACTTC	CASSLDSGSSQYF
TRBV2	-	TRBJ2-5	TRBD2	15	TGTGCCAGTCTCCGAAGGAGCGGGAGTTTTGAGACCCAGTACTTC	CASLRRSGSFETQYF
TRBV19	-	TRBJ2-7	TRBD2	14	TGTGCCAGTACCGTTAGCGGGAGAACGGGAGAGCAGTACTTC	CASTVSGRTGEQYF
TRBV7-3	many	TRBJ2-3	-	14	TGTGCCAGCAGCCCGGACCATGGCACAGATACGCAGTATTTT	CASSPDHGTDTQYF
TRBV7-9	-	TRBJ1-6	-	14	TGTGCCAGCAGCTTAGACGTGAGGACTTCACCCCTCCACTTT	CASSLDVRTSPLHF
TRBV6-1	few	TRBJ2-1	-	13	TGTGCCAGCAGTTCGGACGGTCACAATGAGCAGTTCTTC	CASSSDGHNEQFF
TRBV19	few	TRBJ1-2	-	13	TGTGCCAGTAGTATCCCAACTAACTATGGCTACACCTTC	CASSIPTNYGYTF